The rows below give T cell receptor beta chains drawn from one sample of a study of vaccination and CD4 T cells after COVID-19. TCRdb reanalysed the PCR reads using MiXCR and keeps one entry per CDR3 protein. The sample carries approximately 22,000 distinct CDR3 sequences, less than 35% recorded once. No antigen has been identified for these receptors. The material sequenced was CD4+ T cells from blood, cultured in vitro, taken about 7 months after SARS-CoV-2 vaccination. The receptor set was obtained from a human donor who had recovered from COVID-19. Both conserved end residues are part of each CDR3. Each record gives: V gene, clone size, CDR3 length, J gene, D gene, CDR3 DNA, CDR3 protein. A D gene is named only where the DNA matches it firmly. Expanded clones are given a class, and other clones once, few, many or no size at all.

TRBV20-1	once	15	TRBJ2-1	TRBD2	TGCAGTGCTAGAGATCCGACTAGCGGATACAATGAGCAGTTCTTC	CSARDPTSGYNEQFF
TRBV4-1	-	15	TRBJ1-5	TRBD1	TGCGCCAGCAGCCAAGGACAGGGGTTGAGTCAGCCCCAGCATTTT	CASSQGQGLSQPQHF
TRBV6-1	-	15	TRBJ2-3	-	TGTGCCAGCAGTGCGAATGGCGGGGGCACAGATACGCAGTATTTT	CASSANGGGTDTQYF
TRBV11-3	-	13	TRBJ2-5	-	TGTGCCAGCAGCTTAGAGGGGCAAGAGACCCAGTACTTC	CASSLEGQETQYF
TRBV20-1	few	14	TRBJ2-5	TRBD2	TGCAGTGCTTCCGACCCTAGCGGGAGTGAGACCCAGTACTTC	CSASDPSGSETQYF
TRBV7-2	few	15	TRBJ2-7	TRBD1	TGTGCCAGCAGCAAAACTGGGGACAGCTCCTACGAGCAGTACTTC	CASSKTGDSSYEQYF
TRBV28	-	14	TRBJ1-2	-	TGTGCCAGCAGTCCCCCAAACCGGTTCTATGGCTACACCTTC	CASSPPNRFYGYTF
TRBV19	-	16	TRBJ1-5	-	TGTGCCAGTAGTATAGACCCGGGTTTGGGCAATCAGCCCCAGCATTTT	CASSIDPGLGNQPQHF
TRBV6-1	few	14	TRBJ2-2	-	TGTGCCAGCAGTCTCCGGACAAACACCGGGGAGCTGTTTTTT	CASSLRTNTGELFF
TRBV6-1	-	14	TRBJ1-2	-	TGTGCCAGCGTCAAGACAGGATGGAACTATGGCTACACCTTC	CASVKTGWNYGYTF
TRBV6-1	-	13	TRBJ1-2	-	TGTGCCAGCAGTGAGACAAAAAACTATGGCTACACCTTC	CASSETKNYGYTF
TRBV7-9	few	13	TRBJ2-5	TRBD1	TGTGCCAGCAGCCCCAGACAGGGCGAGACCCAGTACTTC	CASSPRQGETQYF
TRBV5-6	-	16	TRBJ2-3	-	TGTGCCAGCAGCTTGGTGGGGGTTACGGGGACAGATACGCAGTATTTT	CASSLVGVTGTDTQYF
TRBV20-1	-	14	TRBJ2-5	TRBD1	TGCAGTGCTGATGGGACAGGGGTCCAAGAGACCCAGTACTTC	CSADGTGVQETQYF
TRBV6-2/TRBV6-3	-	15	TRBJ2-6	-	TGTGCCAGCAGTCGCCGATTCTCTGGGGCCAACGTCCTGACTTTC	CASSRRFSGANVLTF
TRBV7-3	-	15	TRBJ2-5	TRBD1	TGTGTCAGCAGCTTAATGGGACAGAGCCAAGAGACCCAGTACTTC	CVSSLMGQSQETQYF
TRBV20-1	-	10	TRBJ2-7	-	TGCAGTGCTAACCCCTACGAGCAGTACTTC	CSANPYEQYF
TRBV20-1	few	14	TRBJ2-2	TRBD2	TGCAGTGCTAGAGACCCTAGCGGGCCTGGGGAGCTGTTTTTT	CSARDPSGPGELFF
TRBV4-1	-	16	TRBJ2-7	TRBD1	TGCGCCAGCAGCCAAGACAGGGGGAAAAATATCTACGAGCAGTACTTC	CASSQDRGKNIYEQYF
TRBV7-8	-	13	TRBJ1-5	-	TGTGCCAGCAGCCTTAAAGGGGATCAGCCCCAGCATTTT	CASSLKGDQPQHF
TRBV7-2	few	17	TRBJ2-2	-	TGTGCCAGCAGGCACGGTAGGCGGGGCGCGAACACCGGGGAGCTGTTTTTT	CASRHGRRGANTGELFF
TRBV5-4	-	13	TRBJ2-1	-	TGTGCCATGGAAGCGGGCTCCTACAATGAGCAGTTCTTC	CAMEAGSYNEQFF
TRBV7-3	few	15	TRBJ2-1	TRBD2	TGTGCCAGCAGCTTGGGGACTAGCGGGATCGGTGAGCAGTTCTTC	CASSLGTSGIGEQFF
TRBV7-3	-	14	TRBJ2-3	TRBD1	TGTGCCAGCAGTTCGACAGGGAGCACAGATACGCAGTATTTT	CASSSTGSTDTQYF
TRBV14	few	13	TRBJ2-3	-	TGTGCCAGCAGCCAAGATAGGGCTAGCACGCAGTATTTT	CASSQDRASTQYF
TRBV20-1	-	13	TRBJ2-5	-	TGCAGTGCTATCGACCAGGCGCTCGGGACCCAGTACTTC	CSAIDQALGTQYF
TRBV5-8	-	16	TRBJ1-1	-	TGTGCCAGCAGGCGATTCGCCGGCGGGGGGAACACTGAAGCTTTCTTT	CASRRFAGGGNTEAFF
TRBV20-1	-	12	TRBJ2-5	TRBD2	TGCAGTGCCAGCGGGAGGAGGGAGACCCAGTACTTC	CSASGRRETQYF
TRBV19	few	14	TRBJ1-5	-	TGTGCCAGCTACGAGCGGGGCAAGGGTCAGCCCCAGCATTTT	CASYERGKGQPQHF
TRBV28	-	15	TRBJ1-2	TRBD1	TGTGCCAGCAGTACAACCGACAGGGGGTATAATGGCTACACCTTC	CASSTTDRGYNGYTF
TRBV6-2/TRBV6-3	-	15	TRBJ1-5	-	TGTGCCAGCGGGGACCCGGGACAAGGACATCAGCCCCAGCATTTT	CASGDPGQGHQPQHF
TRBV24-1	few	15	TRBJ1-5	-	TGTGCCACCAGTGACGCTACACCGAGCAATCAGCCCCAGCATTTT	CATSDATPSNQPQHF
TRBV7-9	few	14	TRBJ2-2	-	TGTGCCAGCAGCTTATCAGGGGTTTCCGGGGAGCTGTTTTTT	CASSLSGVSGELFF
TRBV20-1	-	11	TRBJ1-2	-	TGCAGTGCTACAAGGGGGGCTGGCTACACCTTC	CSATRGAGYTF
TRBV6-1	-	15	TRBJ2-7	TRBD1	TGTGCCAGCAGTCGGTCCAGGACAGGGCCCCACGAGCAGTACTTC	CASSRSRTGPHEQYF
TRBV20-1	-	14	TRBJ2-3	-	TGCAGTGCTAGCGCATTCTTTAGCACAGATACGCAGTATTTT	CSASAFFSTDTQYF
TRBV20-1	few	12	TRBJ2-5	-	TGCAGTGCGATTCAGCGACAAGAGACCCAGTACTTC	CSAIQRQETQYF
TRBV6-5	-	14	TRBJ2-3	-	TGTGCCAGCAGTTACGGCAGGTCCACAGATACGCAGTATTTT	CASSYGRSTDTQYF
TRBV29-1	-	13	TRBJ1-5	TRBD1	TGCAGCGTGGGGACAGGGGGTAATCAGCCCCAGCATTTT	CSVGTGGNQPQHF
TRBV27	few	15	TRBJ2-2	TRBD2	TGTGCCAGCAGTTTGAGGGAGGGAGGCACCGGGGAGCTGTTTTTT	CASSLREGGTGELFF
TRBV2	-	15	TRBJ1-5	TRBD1	TGTGCCAGCAGAGATGACAGGGGAGAGACGCGGCCCCAGCATTTT	CASRDDRGETRPQHF
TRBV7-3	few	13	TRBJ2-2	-	TGTGCCAGCAGCTTAACGACTCCCGGGGAGCTGTTTTTT	CASSLTTPGELFF
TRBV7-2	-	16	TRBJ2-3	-	TGTGCCAGCAGCTTAGCGCTGGGGCGGGCAACAGATACGCAGTATTTT	CASSLALGRATDTQYF
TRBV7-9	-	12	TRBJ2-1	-	TGTGCCAGCAGCCGGGACTACAATGAGCAGTTCTTC	CASSRDYNEQFF
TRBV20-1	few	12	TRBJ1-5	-	TGCAGTGCGAAGCAGGGTCAGCAGCCCCAGCATTTT	CSAKQGQQPQHF
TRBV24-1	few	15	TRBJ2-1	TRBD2	TGTGCCACCAGTCCCCCCAGCGGGAATAACAATGAGCAGTTCTTC	CATSPPSGNNNEQFF
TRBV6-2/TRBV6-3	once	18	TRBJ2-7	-	TGTGCCAGCAGTTATTTTGTATCCCAACCCCGAGGGGCCCTATTGCAGTACTTC	CASSYFVSQPRGALLQYF